Below are 22 T cell receptor beta chains sequenced from a single sample in a study of chemoradiotherapy in HPV16-positive cancers. Profiling relied on immunoSEQ multiplex PCR, and the TCRdb table lists in-frame clones only, not all of them. The table includes more than 35,000 clones, 76% detected once. The material sequenced was blood, taken from a patient who underwent chemoradiotherapy. The receptors were gathered from a human donor with HPV-associated anogenital cancer.

The chain uses TRBV5-1 and TRBJ1-1, with D perhaps matching TRBD1 (5 bases). The germline V and J ends were trimmed by 2 bases and 2 bases, with 7 bases remaining between them. Germline-derived CDR1 and CDR2 are SGHRS and YFSETQ. CDR3 length: 13 amino acids. CDR3 DNA sequence: TGCGCCAGCAGCTTCGGGGCTAACACTGAAGCTTTCTTT. Translation: CASSFGANTEAFF.

J is TRBJ1-1 and V is TRBV18; D possibly corresponds to TRBD1 (6 bases). The CDR3 is made up of 15 amino acids. Trimming took off 4 bases at V and 1 base at J, with 13 bases between the two ends. Germline lookup yields CDR1 KGHSH and CDR2 LQKENI. CDR3 sequence reads: CASSQIQGPNTEAFF. CDR3 coding DNA: TGTGCCAGCTCACAAATCCAGGGGCCGAACACTGAAGCTTTCTTT.

The chain couples TRBV30 to TRBJ1-2; the match to TRBD1 covers 7 bases. The CDR3 totals 12 residues. J lost 4 bases, V lost 5 bases, and 4 bases had no gene match. CDR1 and CDR2 (germline): GTSNPN, SVGIG (reference sequence). As DNA, the CDR3 is TGTGCCTGGGACGGACAGGCCTATGGCTACACCTTC. As protein: CAWDGQAYGYTF.

CDR3 loop: CATGEGQTLNYGYTF. The CDR3 nucleotides read TGTGCCACAGGGGAAGGACAGACTCTTAACTATGGCTACACCTTC. V gene TRBV10-3 combines with J gene TRBJ1-2, with D perhaps matching TRBD1 (6 bases). CDR1 is ENHRY, CDR2 SYGVKD, per germline. The CDR3 runs to 15 residues. V dropped 10 bases and J dropped 1 base, with 19 bases sitting between them.

The genes are TRBV5-4 and TRBJ2-7; TRBD1 is a possible D gene (6 bases). CDR3 size: 14 residues. With 1 base removed from V and 5 bases from J, the gap between germline ends came to 13 bases. Looked up from germline, CDR1 is SGHNT and CDR2 is YYREEE (reference sequence). The DNA of the CDR3 is TGTGCCAGCAGCTTGACAGGGCAAGTCGACGAGCAGTACTTC. It yields the protein CASSLTGQVDEQYF.

The chain is built from TRBV18 and TRBJ1-2; D perhaps matches TRBD1 (6 bases). Trimming cost V 3 bases and J 5 bases, with 19 bases left between them. The V gene's germline CDR1 is KGHSH and CDR2 LQKENI. The length of the CDR3 is 16 residues. The CDR3 DNA sequence: TGTGCCAGCTCACCCAGTCCCTCAGGGGACCTTTATGGCTACACCTTC. Its protein product is CASSPSPSGDLYGYTF.

The V call is TRBV10-3, the J call TRBJ2-7; perhaps TRBD1 as D (5 bases). Germline V gene sequence: CDR1 ENHRY, CDR2 SYGVKD. The CDR3 has 13 residues. V was pared by 3 bases and J by 0 bases, with 6 bases between. DNA of the CDR3: TGTGCCATCAGTGACAGGGCCTCCTACGAGCAGTACTTC. Translating gives CAISDRASYEQYF.

This rearrangement joins TRBV6-6 to TRBJ1-1; 8 bases agree with TRBD1. Germline V gene data show CDR1 as MNHNY and CDR2 as SVGAGI (reference sequence). The CDR3 extends over 16 amino acids. V dropped 4 bases and J dropped 0; count of bases not matched to a gene: 7. CDR3 amino acids: CASSSANRGMNTEAFF. DNA for the CDR3: TGTGCCAGCAGTTCCGCGAACAGGGGGATGAACACTGAAGCTTTCTTT.

The chain couples TRBV7-2 to TRBJ2-1; D is perhaps TRBD1 or TRBD2 (5 bases each). V lost 1 base and J lost 3, with 10 bases in between. The CDR3 sequence is 15 residues long. Germline CDR1 and CDR2: SGHTA and FQGNSA. The CDR3 DNA follows: TGTGCCAGCAGCTTAGACCGGGGCCTCTACAATGAGCAGTTCTTC. Protein sequence: CASSLDRGLYNEQFF.

The chain carries TRBV10-3 and TRBJ2-1; 7 bases align to TRBD2. In germline, CDR1 is ENHRY, CDR2 SYGVKD. This CDR3 spans 11 amino acids. V trimming: 10 bases; J trimming: 7 bases; junction bases outside the gene matches: 4. The CDR3: CATGTTNEQFF. The CDR3 nucleotides read TGTGCCACGGGGACTACGAATGAGCAGTTCTTC.

This clone has only a few counts. CDR3 in DNA: TGTGCCAGCTCACATACAGAGATCTATGGCTACACCTTC. It translates to CASSHTEIYGYTF. The J gene is TRBJ1-2, the V gene TRBV18; the D is unclear. Looked up from germline, CDR1 is KGHSH and CDR2 is LQKENI. Trimming shortened V by 4 bases and J by 4 bases, and 10 bases separated the two germline ends. The CDR3 has 13 amino acids.

The rearrangement links TRBV27 to TRBJ2-6; D remains unclear. Germline lookup yields CDR1 MNHEY and CDR2 SMNVEV (reference sequence). CDR3 length: 13 residues. The V gene lost 3 bases and the J gene lost 2 bases, with 2 bases spanning the gap. CDR3 bases: TGTGCCAGCAGTTTGACTGGGGCCAACGTCCTGACTTTC. Encoded protein: CASSLTGANVLTF.

The chain has TRBV10-1 and TRBJ1-1; unclear D gene. CDR1 and CDR2 (germline): WNHNN, SYGVQD (reference sequence). The CDR3 is made up of 12 amino acids. Trimming removed 0 bases from V and 5 bases from J, with 4 bases in between. The CDR3 region is CASSESLTEAFF. For the CDR3, the DNA is TGCGCCAGCAGTGAGTCCTTAACTGAAGCTTTCTTT.

The chain has TRBV18 and TRBJ2-3; D unclear. The CDR3 spans 13 residues. V was clipped by 3 bases and J by 6 bases, with 10 bases between them. CDR1 and CDR2 from the germline V gene are KGHSH and LQKENI. The CDR3 DNA reads as TGTGCCAGCTCACCTCTTCAGGTTGATACGCAGTATTTT. Encoded protein: CASSPLQVDTQYF.

The V call is TRBV6-1, the J call TRBJ1-5, with 9 nucleotides matching TRBD1. The ends lost 10 bases at V and 5 bases at J; junction bases unmatched: 6. This CDR3 is 13 amino acids long. Germline assignment: CDR1 MNHNS and CDR2 SASEGT. Here the CDR3 DNA reads TGTGCCATCAAGGACAGGGGAGATCAGCCCCAGCATTTT. This encodes CAIKDRGDQPQHF.

This chain connects TRBV6-6 to TRBJ1-1; weak D call: TRBD1 (5 bases). This CDR3 has 13 residues. Per the germline V gene, CDR1 is MNHNY and CDR2 is SVGAGI (reference sequence). V gave up 7 bases and J gave up 10 bases, with 19 bases separating them. In nucleotides, the CDR3 is TGTGCCAGCACCGTCCCTTTGCGAGGGGTAGCTTTCTTT. Translated: CASTVPLRGVAFF.

V usage is TRBV27 and J usage is TRBJ2-1, with D perhaps given as TRBD1 or TRBD2 (6 bases each). Trimming left V 6 bases short and J 12 bases short, with 12 bases between. The germline CDR1 and CDR2 sequences are MNHEY and SMNVEV (reference sequence). The CDR3 length is 11 residues. The CDR3 coding sequence is TGTGCCAGCAGAAAACAGGGAGGGCAGTTCTTC. The encoded protein is CASRKQGGQFF.

The chain recombines TRBV19 with TRBJ2-7; 9 bases map to TRBD2. V lost 6 bases and J lost 0; bases outside the gene matches: 9. The CDR3 has 16 residues. Looked up from germline, CDR1 is LNHDA and CDR2 is SQIVND (reference sequence). CDR3 amino acids: CASSESSGTYSYEQYF. In DNA form, the CDR3 reads TGTGCCAGTAGCGAATCTAGCGGGACATACTCCTACGAGCAGTACTTC. Based on the CDR3 plus reference TRBV19 and TRBJ2-7, the full variable domain is DGGITQSPKYLFRKEGQNVTLSCEQNLNHDAMYWYRQDPGQGLRLIYYSQIVNDFQKGDIAEGYSVSREKKESFPLTVTSAQKNPTAFYLCASSESSGTYSYEQYFGPGTRLTVT.

This clone appeared once. The rearrangement links TRBV4-1 to TRBJ2-3; 7 bases fit TRBD1. Germline CDR1 and CDR2: MGHRA and YSYEKL. CDR3 size: 14 residues. V was clipped by 4 bases and J by 6 bases; unmatched bases: 7. The CDR3 nucleotides are TGCGCCAGCAGCCCCCTACCGGACAGGGATACGCAGTATTTT. Residues: CASSPLPDRDTQYF.

The chain combines TRBV19 with TRBJ1-2, with a possible D match to TRBD1 (6 bases). Trimming cost V 7 bases and J 6 bases, with 15 bases left between them. The CDR3 consists of 13 residues. The V gene's germline CDR1 is LNHDA and CDR2 SQIVND (reference sequence). For the CDR3, the DNA is TGTGCCAGTATCGGACTCAGGGGCGATGGCTACACCTTC. Translation gives CASIGLRGDGYTF.

The V gene is TRBV7-2, the J gene TRBJ1-2; TRBD1 matches 7 bases. Germline V lookup: CDR1 SGHTA, CDR2 FQGNSA. After removal of 5 bases from V and 6 bases from J, the junction contained 9 bases not matched to a gene. This CDR3 is 14 amino acids long. The CDR3 region has the DNA TGTGCCAGCAGCCCCCCTCGACAGGGTCATGGCTACACCTTC. Translating gives CASSPPRQGHGYTF.

This clone appeared a single time. The rearrangement links TRBV7-2 to TRBJ2-7; the D gene is possibly TRBD2 (5 bases). Germline V CDR1 and CDR2: SGHTA, FQGNSA. The CDR3 runs to 14 residues. V was clipped by 5 bases and J by 3 bases, with 14 bases between them. CDR3 DNA: TGTGCCAGCAGCCGACTACGGTTGGGCTACGAGCAGTACTTC. This encodes CASSRLRLGYEQYF.